The 4 T cell receptor beta chains given below trace back to one sample, sequenced in a study of T-cell reconstitution after alpha-beta-depleted transplantation in children. Unique molecular identifiers tagged the TCRbeta library. TCRdb re-called the PCR reads through MiXCR, storing one row per CDR3 protein. The data show hundreds of thousands of distinct CDR3 sequences, with about 17% seen just once and about 41% held by the top ten. The input for sequencing was PBMCs, mostly from graft donor cells, taken 360 days after TCRalphabeta/CD19-depleted stem cell transplant. These receptors all come from a male patient under 10 years old who had a stem cell transplant for acute lymphoblastic leukemia, so the T cells may come from the graft donor.

This clonotype was recorded a few times. The chain joins TRBV19 to TRBJ2-1; weak D call: TRBD2 (6 bases). The length of the CDR3 is 14 residues. With 5 bases removed from V and 2 bases from J, the gap between germline ends came to 10 bases. CDR1 and CDR2 (germline): LNHDA, SQIVND (reference sequence). This CDR3 is CASSLASPYNEQFF. DNA of the CDR3: TGTGCCAGTAGTCTAGCGAGTCCCTACAATGAGCAGTTCTTC.

The chain recombines TRBV12-3 or TRBV12-4 with TRBJ2-2; the D gene is possibly TRBD1 (6 bases). Trimming took 5 bases from V and 2 from J, leaving 9 bases between them. The CDR3 contains 14 residues. The CDR3 spells CASSQGINTGELFF. CDR3 DNA: TGTGCCAGCAGTCAGGGGATAAACACCGGGGAGCTGTTTTTT.

This clonotype has at least ten counts. The chain employs TRBV12-3 or TRBV12-4 and TRBJ2-1; possibly TRBD2 for D (5 bases). This CDR3 contains 15 residues. The germline V and J ends were trimmed by 1 base and 9 bases, with 16 bases remaining between them. CDR3 amino acids: CASSLGVSGYGEQFF. CDR3 in DNA: TGTGCCAGCAGTTTAGGGGTTTCGGGGTACGGTGAGCAGTTCTTC.

This chain links TRBV29-1 with TRBJ2-2, with 7 bases lining up with TRBD2. This CDR3 contains 14 residues. Germline V lookup: CDR1 SQVTM, CDR2 ANQGSEA. V lost 5 bases to trimming and J lost 0 bases; unmatched junction nucleotides: 3. The CDR3 region has the DNA TGCAGCGTTCTTCTAGCGGCGAACACCGGGGAGCTGTTTTTT. It is translated as CSVLLAANTGELFF.